The rows below give T cell receptor beta chains drawn from one sample of a study of response to subunit inactivated influenza vaccine. TCRdb reanalysed the RT-PCR reads using MiXCR and keeps one entry per CDR3 protein. The data hold 400,000 to 550,000 distinct CDR3 sequences, with over 25% observed a single time. The sequenced sample was CD4+ T cells sorted from PBMCs, obtained about 5 days after vaccination. The receptors derive from a man aged 50 to 60 who received an inactivated influenza vaccine. Both conserved end residues are part of each CDR3. The D gene is left open where the match is weak. For some rows the clone size is stated as once, few or many, or as a class when expanded; others skip it.

abundance,j_gene,d_gene,v_gene,CDR3aa,CDR3nt
NA,TRBJ2-5,NA,TRBV27,CASRANGETQYF,TGTGCCAGCAGGGCCAACGGGGAGACCCAGTACTTC
NA,TRBJ2-3,NA,TRBV20-1,CSARGRLDTQYF,TGCAGTGCTAGAGGCCGTTTAGATACGCAGTATTTT
few,TRBJ2-1,TRBD2,TRBV4-1,CASSQITSGRGNEQFF,TGCGCCAGCAGCCAAATTACTAGCGGGAGGGGGAATGAGCAGTTCTTC
NA,TRBJ2-7,NA,TRBV12-3/TRBV12-4,CASSLASDEQYF,TGTGCCAGCAGTTTAGCGTCCGACGAGCAGTACTTC
NA,TRBJ2-1,NA,TRBV12-3/TRBV12-4,CASRPGPYNEQFF,TGTGCCAGCAGGCCAGGGCCCTACAATGAGCAGTTCTTC
few,TRBJ1-5,NA,TRBV9,CASSLGPGNNQPQHF,TGTGCCAGCTCGCTAGGGCCCGGAAACAATCAGCCCCAGCATTTT
many,TRBJ2-1,TRBD2,TRBV6-1,CASSSSGGRTYNEQFF,TGTGCCAGCAGCTCTAGCGGGGGTCGCACCTACAATGAGCAGTTCTTC
few,TRBJ1-2,NA,TRBV12-3/TRBV12-4,CASRLSTGNYGYTF,TGTGCCAGCAGACTGTCGACAGGCAACTATGGCTACACCTTC
NA,TRBJ2-1,NA,TRBV4-2,CASSQDKVTEQFF,TGTGCCAGCAGCCAAGATAAGGTAACTGAGCAGTTCTTC
many,TRBJ2-7,NA,TRBV12-3/TRBV12-4,CASSLGQSRSYEQYF,TGTGCCAGCAGTTTGGGCCAGTCCCGCTCCTACGAGCAGTACTTC
NA,TRBJ2-5,TRBD2,TRBV7-6,CASSLEVAGATLETQYF,TGTGCCAGCAGCTTAGAGGTAGCGGGAGCTACCCTGGAGACCCAGTACTTC
few,TRBJ2-3,NA,TRBV7-3,CASSPRLGGSTDTQYF,TGTGCCAGCAGCCCGCGACTTGGCGGGAGCACAGATACGCAGTATTTT
many,TRBJ2-2,NA,TRBV7-2,CASSLGSNTGELFF,TGTGCCAGCAGCTTAGGCTCCAACACCGGGGAGCTGTTTTTT
few,TRBJ2-7,NA,TRBV6-2/TRBV6-3,CASRRDRNSYEQYF,TGTGCCAGCAGACGCGACCGGAACTCCTACGAGCAGTACTTC
many,TRBJ2-1,TRBD2,TRBV12-3/TRBV12-4,CASSLERGNEQFF,TGTGCCAGCAGTTTGGAGCGGGGAAATGAGCAGTTCTTC
NA,TRBJ2-1,NA,TRBV7-2,CASSSLGAPLAHNEQFF,TGTGCCAGCAGCTCCTTAGGGGCCCCCTTAGCACACAATGAGCAGTTCTTC
many,TRBJ2-5,NA,TRBV10-3,CAISEGVLLKSIQETQYF,TGTGCCATCAGTGAGGGGGTTCTCCTAAAATCGATTCAAGAGACCCAGTACTTC
NA,TRBJ2-6,TRBD1,TRBV24-1,CATSSTVPGQGGTGANVLTF,TGTGCCACCAGCTCGACCGTCCCGGGACAGGGGGGAACTGGGGCCAACGTCCTGACTTTC
few,TRBJ2-7,NA,TRBV4-3,CASSPSVGVYEQYF,TGCGCCAGCAGCCCCTCGGTAGGGGTTTACGAGCAGTACTTC
NA,TRBJ2-7,NA,TRBV20-1,CSARTPPNEQYF,TGCAGTGCTAGAACACCCCCCAACGAGCAGTACTTC
NA,TRBJ1-5,NA,TRBV20-1,CSASGGGNQPQHF,TGCAGTGCTAGCGGGGGAGGCAATCAGCCCCAGCATTTT
NA,TRBJ1-3,TRBD1,TRBV6-1,CASSKTGGFSGNTIYF,TGTGCCAGCAGTAAAACAGGGGGCTTCTCTGGAAACACCATATATTTT
NA,TRBJ2-1,NA,TRBV28,CASSRGLQGYNEQFF,TGTGCCAGCAGCCGGGGCCTTCAAGGCTACAATGAGCAGTTCTTC
NA,TRBJ2-3,TRBD2,TRBV5-4,CASSLFGLAVTDTQYF,TGTGCCAGCAGCTTGTTTGGACTAGCGGTCACAGATACGCAGTATTTT
NA,TRBJ2-2,NA,TRBV12-3/TRBV12-4,CASRVRGAGELFF,TGTGCCAGCAGGGTGAGGGGGGCCGGGGAGCTGTTTTTT
few,TRBJ2-3,TRBD2,TRBV6-1,CASSRLAGGRTDTQYF,TGTGCCAGCAGCAGACTAGCGGGGGGCCGCACAGATACGCAGTATTTT
many,TRBJ2-5,NA,TRBV29-1,CSVAVSQETQYF,TGCAGCGTTGCGGTGTCCCAAGAGACCCAGTACTTC
few,TRBJ1-1,NA,TRBV7-9,CASSLSGLSTEAFF,TGTGCCAGCAGCTTATCAGGGTTAAGCACTGAAGCTTTCTTT
few,TRBJ2-5,NA,TRBV20-1,CSAYPSSGTQYF,TGCAGTGCTTACCCCTCATCCGGGACGCAGTACTTC
NA,TRBJ2-1,TRBD2,TRBV5-1,CASSKTSGEQFF,TGCGCCAGCAGCAAGACTAGCGGCGAGCAGTTCTTC
few,TRBJ2-1,NA,TRBV5-5,CASSLARDRRDYNEQFF,TGTGCCAGCAGCTTGGCCAGGGATAGAAGAGACTACAATGAGCAGTTCTTC
NA,TRBJ2-1,NA,TRBV5-1,CASSLGQLTWSSYNEQFF,TGCGCCAGCAGCTTGGGACAGCTAACGTGGAGCTCCTACAATGAGCAGTTCTTC
NA,TRBJ1-1,NA,TRBV7-6,CASSFSRDTEAFF,TGTGCCAGCAGCTTTTCGAGGGACACTGAAGCTTTCTTT
few,TRBJ1-2,TRBD1,TRBV20-1,CSARGQDAINYGYTF,TGCAGTGCCAGAGGACAGGACGCCATTAACTATGGCTACACCTTC
few,TRBJ1-2,NA,TRBV5-1,CASSVNGREGGYGYTF,TGCGCCAGCAGCGTTAACGGAAGGGAAGGCGGCTATGGCTACACCTTC
few,TRBJ2-1,NA,TRBV20-1,CSASSVLGANSYNEQFF,TGCAGTGCTAGCAGCGTTCTGGGCGCAAACTCCTACAATGAGCAGTTCTTC
once,TRBJ2-1,NA,TRBV27,CASSYRGIGEQFF,TGTGCCAGCAGTTATCGTGGGATCGGTGAGCAGTTCTTC
few,TRBJ2-2,TRBD2,TRBV5-1,CASSLSAAGANTGELFF,TGCGCCAGCAGCTTAAGCGCCGCGGGAGCGAACACCGGGGAGCTGTTTTTT
NA,TRBJ1-1,NA,TRBV20-1,CSARGARNTEAFF,TGCAGTGCTCGGGGCGCCAGAAACACTGAAGCTTTCTTT
few,TRBJ2-3,TRBD1,TRBV6-1,CASRERGQASGGQYF,TGTGCCAGCAGGGAACGGGGACAGGCGAGTGGTGGGCAGTATTTT
NA,TRBJ2-7,TRBD1,TRBV4-2,CASSQESRGPSYEQYF,TGTGCCAGCAGCCAAGAATCAAGGGGGCCCTCCTACGAGCAGTACTTC
NA,TRBJ1-6,NA,TRBV2,CASKIRDYNSPLHF,TGTGCCAGCAAAATCAGGGACTATAATTCACCCCTCCACTTT
NA,TRBJ2-2,NA,TRBV4-1,CASSQTLRGRANTGELFF,TGCGCCAGCAGCCAGACCCTCCGCGGCAGAGCGAACACCGGGGAGCTGTTTTTT
NA,TRBJ2-3,NA,TRBV4-2,CASSQDPPGTRPGVEYF,TGTGCCAGCAGCCAAGACCCCCCCGGGACCCGTCCCGGGGTAGAGTATTTT
NA,TRBJ2-5,NA,TRBV7-2,CASSPIRGGKLKGTQYF,TGTGCCAGCAGCCCCATCAGGGGGGGAAAACTAAAAGGGACCCAGTACTTC
few,TRBJ2-1,TRBD1,TRBV6-1,CASSEAWDSGEQFF,TGTGCCAGCAGTGAAGCGTGGGACAGTGGAGAGCAGTTCTTC
NA,TRBJ1-2,TRBD1,TRBV20-1,CSARPRTGVGYTF,TGCAGTGCTAGACCTCGGACAGGGGTTGGCTACACCTTC
few,TRBJ2-5,TRBD2,TRBV5-1,CASSALGAGGQETQYF,TGCGCCAGCAGCGCCCTAGGAGCGGGAGGGCAAGAGACCCAGTACTTC
few,TRBJ2-3,TRBD1,TRBV2,CASSARTGGNADTQYF,TGTGCCAGCAGCGCCAGGACAGGGGGCAACGCAGATACGCAGTATTTT
few,TRBJ2-7,NA,TRBV7-7,CASSVPGLEQYF,TGTGCTAGCAGCGTCCCAGGGCTCGAGCAGTACTTC
few,TRBJ1-5,NA,TRBV20-1,CSASRQELNQPQHF,TGCAGTGCTAGTCGTCAGGAACTCAATCAGCCCCAGCATTTT
NA,TRBJ1-4,NA,TRBV24-1,CATSEGTINEKLFF,TGTGCCACCAGTGAAGGGACGATCAATGAAAAACTGTTTTTT
NA,TRBJ1-5,NA,TRBV3-1,CATFPSLFNQPQHF,TGTGCCACCTTCCCCTCACTTTTCAATCAGCCCCAGCATTTT
NA,TRBJ1-4,NA,TRBV25-1,CASSAGPGEKLFF,TGTGCCAGCAGTGCAGGACCGGGGGAAAAACTGTTTTTT
many,TRBJ2-1,NA,TRBV6-2/TRBV6-3,CASSYNSYNEQFF,TGTGCCAGCAGTTATAATAGCTACAATGAGCAGTTCTTC